This TCR beta chain emerged from a study of patients and donors after allogeneic stem cell transplantation. Germline V gives CDR1 SGHRS, CDR2 YFSETQ. This CDR3 has 15 amino acids. The junction had 4 bases not matched to a gene; V was cut back by 1 base and J by 6 bases. TCRdb reanalysed the RT-PCR reads using MiXCR and keeps one entry per CDR3 protein. The table records 920,000 or so distinct CDR3 sequences, roughly 18% of them present only once. The source of this sequence is a human donor who was either an allogeneic HSCT recipient or a stem cell or donor lymphocyte infusion donor (not recorded which). It is not recorded whose cells these are; they may come from a transplant donor. The chain employs TRBV5-1 and TRBJ2-1; 10 positions match TRBD1. The sample comprised blood, either unsorted or a sorted T cell fraction (not recorded which). The CDR3 loop reads CASSLKGQGSNEQFF. The CDR3 DNA is TGCGCCAGCAGCTTGAAGGGACAGGGGTCCAATGAGCAGTTCTTC.